The next 9 T cell receptor beta chains were all read from a single sample in a study of OX40 agonist ivuxolimab in advanced cancers. The table came from immunoSEQ multiplex PCR; TCRdb's copy has only in-frame clones and leaves some out. The data contain approximately 31,000 clones, about four fifths of them singletons. The specimen was CD4+ or CD8+ T cells sorted from blood, collected in a trial of the OX40 agonist ivuxolimab. The source is an adult with an advanced solid tumor such as melanoma, head and neck, liver or kidney cancer.

This chain links TRBV6-5 with TRBJ2-3; D could derive from TRBD1 or TRBD2 (7 bases each). CDR1 MNHEY and CDR2 SVGAGI come from the germline V gene. The CDR3 extends over 16 amino acids. Trimming left V 0 bases short and J 4 bases short, with 14 bases between. In nucleotides, the CDR3 is TGTGCCAGCAGTTACTCCGGGCAGGGGGGGCCAGATACGCAGTATTTT. Translation: CASSYSGQGGPDTQYF.

Sample share makes this clone medium-sized. The gene calls are TRBV25-1 and TRBJ1-2; unclear D gene. CDR1 is MGHDK, CDR2 SYGVNS, per germline. The ends were cut back, 3 bases at V and 8 bases at J, with 19 bases in the middle. This CDR3 contains 15 residues. In DNA, the CDR3 is TGTGCCAGCAGTGATCCCCAGGCTTACCTACGGGGCTACACCTTC. It translates to CASSDPQAYLRGYTF.

CDR3 in amino acids: CASSSTSGGRETQYF. The CDR3, as DNA: TGTGCCAGCAGCTCAACTAGCGGGGGTCGAGAGACCCAGTACTTC. This sequence joins TRBV7-2 and TRBJ2-5, with TRBD2 matching over 11 bases. V lost 4 bases to trimming and J lost 4 bases; unmatched junction nucleotides: 5. The CDR3 covers 15 residues. CDR1 and CDR2 (germline): SGHTA, FQGNSA.

The rearrangement uses TRBV12-1 and TRBJ1-5. TRBV12-1 is tagged as a pseudogene. The CDR3 extends over 16 amino acids. The CDR3 here is CASSPGTHRGYQPQHF. The CDR3 DNA sequence: TGTGCCAGCAGCCCCGGGACTCACCGGGGCTATCAGCCCCAGCATTTT.

The gene calls are TRBV19 and TRBJ2-7; D unresolved. CDR3 length equals 13 residues. V shed 3 bases and J shed 2 bases, with 8 bases lying between them. Germline CDR1 is LNHDA and CDR2 is SQIVND (reference sequence). The CDR3 spells CASSMGYTYEQYF. CDR3 coding DNA: TGTGCCAGTAGTATGGGCTATACCTACGAGCAGTACTTC.

This chain connects TRBV5-1 to TRBJ1-3; possibly TRBD1 for D (6 bases). Germline CDR1 SGHRS, CDR2 YFSETQ. V was pared by 2 bases and J by 4 bases, with 13 bases between. The CDR3 has 15 residues. Here the CDR3 DNA reads TGCGCCAGCAGCTTTGCCTCAGGGGTCGGAAACACCATATATTTT. Amino acids: CASSFASGVGNTIYF.

The CDR3 DNA reads as TGCGCCAGCAGTGAATCTACCAAGGCCGGTGGTAGCGGGGAGCTGTTTTTT. Translated, it gives CASSESTKAGGSGELFF. The chain uses TRBV10-1 and TRBJ2-2; unclear D gene. This CDR3 is 17 amino acids long. With 3 bases removed from V and 7 bases from J, the gap between germline ends came to 21 bases. In germline, CDR1 is WNHNN, CDR2 SYGVQD (reference sequence).

V gene TRBV28 combines with J gene TRBJ2-3, with D maybe TRBD2 (5 bases). The CDR3 loop spans 14 amino acids. The germline V gene encodes CDR1 MDHEN and CDR2 SYDVKM. Trimming pared 2 bases from V and 1 base from J, leaving 7 bases between. The chain's CDR3 is CASSLGLGTDTQYF. DNA for the CDR3: TGTGCCAGCAGTTTAGGACTCGGCACAGATACGCAGTATTTT.

This chain links TRBV6-1 with TRBJ1-2; D remains ambiguous. The CDR3 is 13 residues long. V dropped 8 bases and J dropped 2 bases, with 12 bases sitting between them. Germline V gene data show CDR1 as MNHNS and CDR2 as SASEGT. The CDR3 here is CASSREGNYGYTF. The CDR3 DNA follows: TGTGCCAGCTCTCGGGAAGGCAACTATGGCTACACCTTC.